The 4 T cell receptor beta chains given below trace back to one sample, sequenced in a study of T cell responses to AZD1222 COVID-19 vaccine. The repertoire was sequenced with immunoSEQ multiplex PCR; TCRdb's copy has only in-frame clones and lacks some. This table has 55,000 to 90,000 clones, roughly four fifths appearing once. The material sequenced was peripheral blood, taken on day 0 of AZD1222 vaccination. Every receptor here comes from an adult in good health.

The rearrangement uses TRBV5-8 and TRBJ1-6; D ambiguous. V dropped 0 bases and J dropped 0 bases, with 13 bases sitting between them. The CDR3 loop spans 18 amino acids. CDR1 is SGHTS and CDR2 is YDEGEE in the germline V gene. The CDR3 sequence: CASSLEVLLSSYNSPLHF. The CDR3 DNA is TGTGCCAGCAGCTTGGAGGTGCTGCTGAGCTCCTATAATTCACCCCTCCACTTT.

By frequency in the sample, this clone is medium-sized (0.01 to 0.1%). The identical CDR3 is also encoded by other nucleotide sequences in the sample. The chain couples TRBV2 to TRBJ2-7; 8 nucleotides agree with TRBD1. The germline gives CDR1 SNHLY, CDR2 FYNNEI. The V and J ends lost 2 bases and 3 bases, in that order; junction bases with no gene match: 6. The CDR3 length is 15 residues. In DNA, the CDR3 is TGTGCCAGCAGTGAAAGTCCTGGACAGGGCTACGAGCAGTACTTC. This encodes CASSESPGQGYEQYF.

The chain links TRBV6-6 to TRBJ1-1; unclear D gene. The V and J ends lost 1 base and 4 bases respectively, with 10 bases between them. Looked up from germline, CDR1 is MNHNY and CDR2 is SVGAGI (reference sequence). The CDR3 is 14 amino acids. Here the CDR3 DNA reads TGTGCCAGCAGTTACTTCCCAGGCCCCACTGAAGCTTTCTTT. This translates into CASSYFPGPTEAFF.

The V gene is TRBV27, the J gene TRBJ2-3, with D possibly being TRBD2 (5 bases). Germline V gene data show CDR1 as MNHEY and CDR2 as SMNVEV (reference sequence). V dropped 5 bases and J dropped 4 bases, with 16 bases sitting between them. This CDR3 is 15 amino acids long. The CDR3 here is CASSQEPAGADTQYF. The CDR3 DNA is TGTGCCAGCAGTCAGGAACCGGCGGGCGCAGATACGCAGTATTTT.